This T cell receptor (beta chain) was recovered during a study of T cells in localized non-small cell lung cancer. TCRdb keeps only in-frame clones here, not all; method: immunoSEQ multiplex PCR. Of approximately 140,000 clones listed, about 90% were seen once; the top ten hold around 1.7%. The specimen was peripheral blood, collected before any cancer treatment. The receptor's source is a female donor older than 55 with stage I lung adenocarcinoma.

The CDR3 reads CASRLLGHLNQPQHF. Here the CDR3 DNA reads TGTGCCAGCAGACTTCTCGGACACCTCAATCAGCCCCAGCATTTT. The chain couples TRBV27 to TRBJ1-5; the D gene is possibly TRBD1 (5 bases). The CDR3 spans 15 residues. Trimming stripped 6 bases from V and 3 bases from J, with 15 bases between. CDR1 is MNHEY, CDR2 SMNVEV, per germline (reference sequence).